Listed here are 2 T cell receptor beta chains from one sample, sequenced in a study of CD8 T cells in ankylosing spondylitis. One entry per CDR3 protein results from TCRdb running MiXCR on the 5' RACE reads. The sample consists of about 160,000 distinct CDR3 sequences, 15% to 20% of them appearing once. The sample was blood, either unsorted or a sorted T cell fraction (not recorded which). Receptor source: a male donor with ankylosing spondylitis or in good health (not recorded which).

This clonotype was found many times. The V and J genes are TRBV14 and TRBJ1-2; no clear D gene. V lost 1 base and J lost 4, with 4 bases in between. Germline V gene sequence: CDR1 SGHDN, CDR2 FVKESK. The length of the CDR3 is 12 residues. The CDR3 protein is CASSQAGYGYTF. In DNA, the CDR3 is TGTGCCAGCAGCCAAGCAGGCTATGGCTACACCTTC.

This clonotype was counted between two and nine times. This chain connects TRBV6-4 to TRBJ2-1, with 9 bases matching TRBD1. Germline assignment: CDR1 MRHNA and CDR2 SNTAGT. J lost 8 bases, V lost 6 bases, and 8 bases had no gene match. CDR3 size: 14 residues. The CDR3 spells CASSLGQGHDEQFF. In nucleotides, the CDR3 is TGTGCCAGCAGCCTCGGACAGGGGCACGATGAGCAGTTCTTC.